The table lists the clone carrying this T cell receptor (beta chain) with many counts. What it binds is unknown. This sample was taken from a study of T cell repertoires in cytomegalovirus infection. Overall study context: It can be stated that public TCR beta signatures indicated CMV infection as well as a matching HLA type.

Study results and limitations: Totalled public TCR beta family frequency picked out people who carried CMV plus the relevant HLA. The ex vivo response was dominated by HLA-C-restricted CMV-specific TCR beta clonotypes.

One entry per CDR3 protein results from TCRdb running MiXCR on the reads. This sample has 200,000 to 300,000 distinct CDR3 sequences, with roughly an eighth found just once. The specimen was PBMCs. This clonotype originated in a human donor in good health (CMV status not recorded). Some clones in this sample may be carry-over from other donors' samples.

The CDR3 protein is CASSLAMGGQFF. Here the CDR3 DNA reads TGTGCCAGCAGCTTAGCGATGGGAGGGCAGTTCTTC. The chain recombines TRBV7-2 with TRBJ2-1; tentative D call: TRBD2 (6 bases). Per the germline V gene, CDR1 is SGHTA and CDR2 is FQGNSA. V shed 0 bases and J shed 12 bases, with 9 bases lying between them. The CDR3 extends over 12 amino acids.